The sequence of this T cell receptor (beta chain) was determined in a study of Graves' ophthalmopathy and Graves' hyperthyroidism. Study-level points and caveats: Detected in blood as well were most expanded thyroid clonotypes with frequency above 0.001. For predicting ophthalmopathy progression, the model had 70.59% sensitivity and 72% to 75% specificity.

Those donors who had ophthalmopathy presented with moderate-to-severe activity, a CAS of ≥3, a NOSPECS of ≥4 and a duration under 3 months. Reliance was placed on clinical symptoms, serum thyroxine, TRAb, thyroid ultrasound and orbital computed tomography for diagnosis. Amplification of TCR beta CDR3 regions used RNA transcripts. After a first-round RT-PCR with HTBI primers, a second-round multiplex PCR was run. TCRdb re-called the multiplex PCR reads with MiXCR, one entry per CDR3 protein. This table holds 150,000 to 200,000 distinct CDR3 sequences, over 35% found once. On this clonotype itself: Its specificity is not known.

CDR3 length: 18 amino acids. V dropped 7 bases and J dropped 1 base, with 23 bases sitting between them. In germline, CDR1 is MRHNA, CDR2 SNTAGT. Material: peripheral blood. This rearrangement joins TRBV6-4 to TRBJ1-3, with D possibly TRBD1 on 6 matching bases. This TCR derives from a woman in her forties with Graves' ophthalmopathy. The DNA for the CDR3 is TGTGCCAGCACCGACTCAGGATGGGGGGCTCTATCTGGAAACACCATATATTTT. Residues: CASTDSGWGALSGNTIYF.